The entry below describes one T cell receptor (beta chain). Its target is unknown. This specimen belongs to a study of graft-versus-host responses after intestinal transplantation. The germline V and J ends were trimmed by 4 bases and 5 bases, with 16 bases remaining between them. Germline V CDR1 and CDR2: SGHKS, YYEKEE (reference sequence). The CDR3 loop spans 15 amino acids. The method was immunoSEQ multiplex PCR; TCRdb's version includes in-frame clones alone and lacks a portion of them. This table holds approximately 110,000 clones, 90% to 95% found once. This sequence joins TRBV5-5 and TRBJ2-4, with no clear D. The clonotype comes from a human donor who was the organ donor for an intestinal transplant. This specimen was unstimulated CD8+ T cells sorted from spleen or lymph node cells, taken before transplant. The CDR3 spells CASSLKVAGQNIQYF. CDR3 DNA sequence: TGTGCCAGCAGCCTAAAGGTGGCAGGCCAAAACATTCAGTACTTC.